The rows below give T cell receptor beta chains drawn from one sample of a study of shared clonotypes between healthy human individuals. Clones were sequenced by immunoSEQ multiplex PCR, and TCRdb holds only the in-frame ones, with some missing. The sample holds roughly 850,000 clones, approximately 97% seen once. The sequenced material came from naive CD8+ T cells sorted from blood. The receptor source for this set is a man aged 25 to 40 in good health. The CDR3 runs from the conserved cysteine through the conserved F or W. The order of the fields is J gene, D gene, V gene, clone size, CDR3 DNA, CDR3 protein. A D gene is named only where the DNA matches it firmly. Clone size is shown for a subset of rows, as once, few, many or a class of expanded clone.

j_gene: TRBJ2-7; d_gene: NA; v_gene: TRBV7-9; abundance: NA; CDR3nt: TGTGCCAGCAGCTTAGTGGGGCGGGGACCCTGGGCTAGCCACCTCGAGCAGTACTTC; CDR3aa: CASSLVGRGPWASHLEQYF
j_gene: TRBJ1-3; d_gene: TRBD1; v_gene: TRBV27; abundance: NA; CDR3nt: TGTGCCAGCCATACAGGGGACGGAAACACCATATATTTT; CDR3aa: CASHTGDGNTIYF
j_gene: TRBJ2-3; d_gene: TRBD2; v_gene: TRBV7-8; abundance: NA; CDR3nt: TGTGCCAGCAGCCTTGGGACTACCCTCACAGATACGCAGTATTTT; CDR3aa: CASSLGTTLTDTQYF
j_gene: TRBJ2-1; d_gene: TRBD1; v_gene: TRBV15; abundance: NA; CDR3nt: TGTGCCACCAGCAGACAGGGGGCCCACAATGAGCAGTTCTTC; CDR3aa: CATSRQGAHNEQFF
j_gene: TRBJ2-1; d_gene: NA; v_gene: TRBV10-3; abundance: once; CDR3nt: TGTGCCATCAGTGAGTCTCCGGGAATCAATGAGCAGTTCTTC; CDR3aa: CAISESPGINEQFF
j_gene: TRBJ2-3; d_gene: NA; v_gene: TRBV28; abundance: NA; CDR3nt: TGTGCCAGCAGTACCCTGGACTCGCGCACAGATACGCAGTATTTT; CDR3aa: CASSTLDSRTDTQYF
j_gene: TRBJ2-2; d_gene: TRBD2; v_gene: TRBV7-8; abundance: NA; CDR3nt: TGTGCCAGCAACCCTAATCCTAGCGGGAGGTACGACACCGGGGAGCTGTTTTTT; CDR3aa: CASNPNPSGRYDTGELFF
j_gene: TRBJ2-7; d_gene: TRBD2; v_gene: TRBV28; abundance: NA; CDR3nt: TGTGCCACCAAGAATTATTGGGGGGGTAGCGGGAGGGACGTCTACGAGCAGTACTTC; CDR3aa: CATKNYWGGSGRDVYEQYF
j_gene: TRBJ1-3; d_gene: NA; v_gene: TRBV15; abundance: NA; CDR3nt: TGTGCCACCAGCAGAGCCCGCCCTCCGGATTCCATATATTTT; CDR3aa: CATSRARPPDSIYF
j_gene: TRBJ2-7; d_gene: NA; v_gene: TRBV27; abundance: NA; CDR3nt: TGTGCCAGCAGTTTTCGGGGGTACTCCTACGAGCAGTACTTC; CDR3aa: CASSFRGYSYEQYF
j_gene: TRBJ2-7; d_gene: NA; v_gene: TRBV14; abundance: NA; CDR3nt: TGTGCCAGCAGCCAAGCATGGGGCGTAACTAGCATCCTGATAAATGTGGAGCAGTACTTC; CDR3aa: CASSQAWGVTSILINVEQYF
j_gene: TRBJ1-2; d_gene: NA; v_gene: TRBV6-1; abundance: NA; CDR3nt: TGTGCCAGCAGTGAGAGTTATGGCTACACCTTC; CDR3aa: CASSESYGYTF
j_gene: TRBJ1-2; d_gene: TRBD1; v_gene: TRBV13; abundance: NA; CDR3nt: TGTGCCAGCAGCACACGGACAGGGCACTATGGCTACACCTTC; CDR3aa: CASSTRTGHYGYTF
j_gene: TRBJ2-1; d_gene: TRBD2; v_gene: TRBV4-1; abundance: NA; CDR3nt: TGCGCCAGCAGCTTGACTAGCGGAGATAACAATGAGCAGTTCTTC; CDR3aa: CASSLTSGDNNEQFF
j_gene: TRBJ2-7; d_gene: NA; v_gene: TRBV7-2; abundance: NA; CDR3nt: TGTGCCAGCAGCCCACACGACGTCTACGAGCAGTACTTC; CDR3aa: CASSPHDVYEQYF
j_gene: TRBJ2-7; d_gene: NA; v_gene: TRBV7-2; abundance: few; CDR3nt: TGTGCCAGCAGCTTAGAAGTCTTCTACGAGCAGTACTTC; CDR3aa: CASSLEVFYEQYF
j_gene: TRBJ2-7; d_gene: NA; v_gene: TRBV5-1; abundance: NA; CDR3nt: TGCGCCAGCAGCCGATGGGGGGCCCTCAGTTACGAGCAGTACTTC; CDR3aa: CASSRWGALSYEQYF
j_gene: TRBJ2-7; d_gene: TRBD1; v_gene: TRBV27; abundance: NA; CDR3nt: TGTGCCAGCAGCCCTGGGGACAGGAGCTCCTACGAGCAGTACTTC; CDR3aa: CASSPGDRSSYEQYF
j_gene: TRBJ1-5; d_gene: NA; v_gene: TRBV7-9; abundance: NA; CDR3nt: TGTGCCAGCAGCTTAGATGATCAGCCCCAGCATTTT; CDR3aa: CASSLDDQPQHF
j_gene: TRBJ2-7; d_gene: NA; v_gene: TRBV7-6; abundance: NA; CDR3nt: TGTGCCAGCAGCAGTAGACAGAGCTCCTACGAGCAGTACTTC; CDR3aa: CASSSRQSSYEQYF
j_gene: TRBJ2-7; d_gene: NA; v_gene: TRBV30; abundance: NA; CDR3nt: TGTGCCTGGAGTGAAGGGAGAGGACACTACGAGCAGTACTTC; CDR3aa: CAWSEGRGHYEQYF
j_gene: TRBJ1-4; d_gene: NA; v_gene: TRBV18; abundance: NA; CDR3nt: TGTGCCAGCTCACCTAAGACTAATGAAAAACTGTTTTTT; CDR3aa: CASSPKTNEKLFF
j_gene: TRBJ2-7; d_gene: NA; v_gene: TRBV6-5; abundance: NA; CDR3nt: TGTGCCAGCAGTTACGGGCAGGGAACGCCCTACGAGCAGTACTTC; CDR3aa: CASSYGQGTPYEQYF
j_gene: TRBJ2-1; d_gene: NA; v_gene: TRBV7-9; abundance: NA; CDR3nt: TGTGCCAGCAGCCAAGGGTATGAGCAGTTCTTC; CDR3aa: CASSQGYEQFF
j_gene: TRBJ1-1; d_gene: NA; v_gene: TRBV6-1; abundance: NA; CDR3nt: TGTGCCAGCAGTCGGGGGGGAAGGAACACTGAAGCTTTCTTT; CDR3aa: CASSRGGRNTEAFF
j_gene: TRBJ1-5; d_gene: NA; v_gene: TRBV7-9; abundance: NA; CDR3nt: TGTGCCAGCAGCTTCGGGTCCACTCAGCCCCAGCATTTT; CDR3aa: CASSFGSTQPQHF
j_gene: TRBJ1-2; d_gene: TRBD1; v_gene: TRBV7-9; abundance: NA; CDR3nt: TGTGCCAGCAGCCCTGTACAGGGGGGGTACTATGGCTACACCTTC; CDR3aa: CASSPVQGGYYGYTF
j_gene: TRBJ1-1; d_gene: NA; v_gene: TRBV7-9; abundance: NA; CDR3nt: TGTGCCAGCACGTCAGGGGCGAACACTGAAGCTTTCTTT; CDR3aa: CASTSGANTEAFF
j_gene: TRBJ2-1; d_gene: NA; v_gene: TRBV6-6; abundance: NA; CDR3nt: TGTGCCAGCAGTTACTCGGAAGCAAATGAGCAGTTCTTC; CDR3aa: CASSYSEANEQFF
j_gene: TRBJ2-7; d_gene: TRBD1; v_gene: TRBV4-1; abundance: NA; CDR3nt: TGCGCCAGCAGCCCAGATCCGGGACAGACCTACGAGCAGTACTTC; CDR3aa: CASSPDPGQTYEQYF
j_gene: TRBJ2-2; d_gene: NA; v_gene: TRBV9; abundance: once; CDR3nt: TGTGCCAGCAGCGTAGATGGGGGGCTAGCCGGGGAGCTGTTTTTT; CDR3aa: CASSVDGGLAGELFF
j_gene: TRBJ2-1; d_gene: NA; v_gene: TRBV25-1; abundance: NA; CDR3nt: TGTGCCAGCAGTGAAGGGGCTAGGCCTTACAATGAGCAGTTCTTC; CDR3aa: CASSEGARPYNEQFF
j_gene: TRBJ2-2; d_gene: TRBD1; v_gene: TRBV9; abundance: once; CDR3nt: TGTGCCAGCAGCGTAGGACAGGGAATCTCCGGGGAGCTGTTTTTT; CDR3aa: CASSVGQGISGELFF
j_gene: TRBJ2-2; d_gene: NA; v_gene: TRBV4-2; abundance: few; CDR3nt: TGTGCCAGCAGCCAACCGCGGGATGGCGGGACCACTGTGGGGGAGCTGTTTTTT; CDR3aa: CASSQPRDGGTTVGELFF
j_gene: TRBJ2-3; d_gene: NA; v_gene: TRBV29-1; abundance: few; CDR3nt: TGCAGCGCTGGGGCCCACGGGGTAAGCACAGATACGCAGTATTTT; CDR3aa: CSAGAHGVSTDTQYF
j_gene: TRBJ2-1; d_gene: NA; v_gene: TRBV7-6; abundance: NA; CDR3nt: TGTGCCAGCAGCTCAACTCTCGGGACACCTCTCCCTGGGGAGCAGTTCTTC; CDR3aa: CASSSTLGTPLPGEQFF
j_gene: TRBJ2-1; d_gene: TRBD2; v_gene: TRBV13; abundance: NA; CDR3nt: TGTGCCAGCAGCCCACCCGCCGGACTAGCGGGCTCCTACAATGAGCAGTTCTTC; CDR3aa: CASSPPAGLAGSYNEQFF
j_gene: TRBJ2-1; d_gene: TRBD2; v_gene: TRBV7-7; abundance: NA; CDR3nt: TGTGCTAGCAGCCCGGGACTAGCGGGAGTATCGAATGAGCAGTTCTTC; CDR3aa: CASSPGLAGVSNEQFF
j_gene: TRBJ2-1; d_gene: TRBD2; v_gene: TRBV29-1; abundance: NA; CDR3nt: TGCAGCGTTGAGAAATCGGGGGGGTACAATGAGCAGTTCTTC; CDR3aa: CSVEKSGGYNEQFF
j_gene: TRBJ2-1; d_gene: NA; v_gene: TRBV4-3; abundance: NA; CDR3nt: TGCGCCAGCAGCCAAGATTCCCCCAGACTTAGCTCCTACAATGAGCAGTTCTTC; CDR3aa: CASSQDSPRLSSYNEQFF
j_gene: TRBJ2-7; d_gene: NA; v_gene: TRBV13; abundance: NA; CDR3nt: TGTGCCAGCAGCTCCGTCGGGACTTCCTACGAGCAGTACTTC; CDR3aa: CASSSVGTSYEQYF
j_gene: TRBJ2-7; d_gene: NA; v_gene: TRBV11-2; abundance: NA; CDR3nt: TGTGCCAGCAGCATCAACACCGAGCAGTACTTC; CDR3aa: CASSINTEQYF
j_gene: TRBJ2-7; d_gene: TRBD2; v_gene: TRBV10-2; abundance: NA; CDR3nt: TGCGCCAGCAGTGATAGAACTAGCGGCTCGATTGAGCAGTACTTC; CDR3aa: CASSDRTSGSIEQYF
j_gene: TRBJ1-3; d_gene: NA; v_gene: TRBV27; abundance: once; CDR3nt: TGTGCCAGCAGACCTATTGGAACTGGAAACACCATATATTTT; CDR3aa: CASRPIGTGNTIYF
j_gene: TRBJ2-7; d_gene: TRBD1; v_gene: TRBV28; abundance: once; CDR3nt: TGTGCCAGCAGCCCTAGGACAGGGAGCTACGAGCAGTACTTC; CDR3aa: CASSPRTGSYEQYF
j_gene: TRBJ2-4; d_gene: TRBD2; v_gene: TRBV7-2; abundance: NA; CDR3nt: TGTGCCAGCAGCTCGCTAGCGGAGTGGTCAAACATTCAGTACTTC; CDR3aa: CASSSLAEWSNIQYF
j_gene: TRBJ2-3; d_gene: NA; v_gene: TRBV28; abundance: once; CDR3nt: TGTGCCAGCAGTTTAGCTAGCGTCGGACGCGAAGGATCTCCAGATACGCAGTATTTT; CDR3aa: CASSLASVGREGSPDTQYF
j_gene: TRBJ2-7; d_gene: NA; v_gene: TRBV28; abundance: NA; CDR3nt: TGTGCCAGCAGTTACGACACGTACGAGCAGTACTTC; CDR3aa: CASSYDTYEQYF
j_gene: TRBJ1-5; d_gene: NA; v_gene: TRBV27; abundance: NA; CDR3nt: TGTGCCAGCAGTTTGGGCAGAATCAGCAATCAGCCCCAGCATTTT; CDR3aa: CASSLGRISNQPQHF
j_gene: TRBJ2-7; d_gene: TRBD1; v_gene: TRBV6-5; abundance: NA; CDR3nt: TGTGCCAGCAGTCCTTCGACAGGGAGCTACGAGCAGTACTTC; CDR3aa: CASSPSTGSYEQYF
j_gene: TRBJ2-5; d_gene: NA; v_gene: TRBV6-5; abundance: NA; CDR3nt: TGTGCCAGCAGTTACTCGTTTACGCTACCGGGAGAGACCCAGTACTTC; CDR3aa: CASSYSFTLPGETQYF